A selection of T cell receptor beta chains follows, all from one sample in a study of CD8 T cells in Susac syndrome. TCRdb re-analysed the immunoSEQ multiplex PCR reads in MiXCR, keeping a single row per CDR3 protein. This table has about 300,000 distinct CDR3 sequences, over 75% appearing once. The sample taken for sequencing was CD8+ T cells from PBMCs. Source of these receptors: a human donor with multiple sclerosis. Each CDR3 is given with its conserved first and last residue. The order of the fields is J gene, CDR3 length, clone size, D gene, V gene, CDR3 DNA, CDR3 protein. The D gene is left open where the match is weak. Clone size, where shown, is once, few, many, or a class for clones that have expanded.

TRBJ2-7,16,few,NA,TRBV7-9,TGTGCCAGCAGCTTAGAGGCCCCTAGATCCCCCTACGAGCAGTACTTC,CASSLEAPRSPYEQYF
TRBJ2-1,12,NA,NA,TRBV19,TGTGCCAGTAGTATCGAAAGAGAGCTTCAGTTCTTC,CASSIERELQFF
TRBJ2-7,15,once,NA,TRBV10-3,TGTGCCATCAGTGACGAGGCGGGATTCTCCTACGAGCAGTACTTC,CAISDEAGFSYEQYF
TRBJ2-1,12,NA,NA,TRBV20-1,TGCAGTGCTAGAGACGGGGTAAATGAGCAGTTCTTC,CSARDGVNEQFF
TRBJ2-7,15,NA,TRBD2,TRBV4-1,TGCGCCAGCAGCCACACGATAGGGGAGGGCTACGAGCAGTACTTC,CASSHTIGEGYEQYF
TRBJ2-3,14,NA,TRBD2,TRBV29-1,TGCAGCGCCCTACGTGGGGGGGGCACAGATACGCAGTATTTT,CSALRGGGTDTQYF
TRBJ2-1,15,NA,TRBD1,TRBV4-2,TGTGCCAGCAGCCAAGATGGGACAGGGTACAATGAGCAGTTCTTC,CASSQDGTGYNEQFF
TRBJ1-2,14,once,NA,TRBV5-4,TGTGCCAGCAGCACCACAGGGTCTAGCTATGGCTACACCTTC,CASSTTGSSYGYTF
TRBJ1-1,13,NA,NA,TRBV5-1,TGCGCCAGCAGCTTGTTTGATATCCCTGAAGCTTTCTTT,CASSLFDIPEAFF
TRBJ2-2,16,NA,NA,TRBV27,TGTGCCAGCAGTTTCTTGGGTACGCGGGGAACCGGGGAGCTGTTTTTT,CASSFLGTRGTGELFF
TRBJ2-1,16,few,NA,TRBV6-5,TGTGCCAGCAGTTACTCATTAGTCAGGCCTTACAATGAGCAGTTCTTC,CASSYSLVRPYNEQFF
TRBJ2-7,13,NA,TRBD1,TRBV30,TGTGCCTGGGCCGCGACAGGGCCCCACGAGCAGTACTTC,CAWAATGPHEQYF
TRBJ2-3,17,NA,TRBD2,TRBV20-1,TGCAGCTCCCAGACTAGCGAGATCAAAACCTTCACAGATACGCAGTATTTT,CSSQTSEIKTFTDTQYF
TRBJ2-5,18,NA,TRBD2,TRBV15,TGTGCCACCAGCACCTTAGCGGGAGGGCCCGGTTTATTAGAGACCCAGTACTTC,CATSTLAGGPGLLETQYF
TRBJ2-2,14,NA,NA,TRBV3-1,TGTGCCAGCAGCCCGGGTGGGTTCTCCGGGGAGCTGTTTTTT,CASSPGGFSGELFF